Below, 29 T cell receptor beta chains from the same sample are listed, as sequenced in a study of T cell repertoires in cytomegalovirus infection. MiXCR, applied by TCRdb to the reads, yields one record per CDR3 protein. Of about 310,000 distinct CDR3 sequences in the sample, 9.6% were seen once. Specimen: PBMCs. All receptors come from a human donor in good health (CMV status not recorded). Some clones in this sample may be carry-over from other donors' samples.

The sample holds a few counts of this clonotype. This chain joins TRBV19 and TRBJ2-1; no definite D call. V was clipped by 0 bases and J by 7 bases, with 19 bases between them. The CDR3 totals 17 residues. Germline values: CDR1 LNHDA, CDR2 SQIVND (reference sequence). The CDR3 sequence is CASSIDPAGLSRNEQFF. CDR3 coding DNA: TGTGCCAGTAGTATAGACCCGGCAGGCCTCTCGCGGAATGAGCAGTTCTTC.

At least ten counts were recorded for this clonotype. This chain uses TRBV7-9 with TRBJ2-5, with 11 bases aligning to TRBD2. The CDR3 is made up of 16 amino acids. The germline V gene has CDR1 SEHNR and CDR2 FQNEAQ (reference sequence). Losses at the gene ends were 2 bases for V and 4 bases for J; bases not matched to a gene: 6. The CDR3 bases are TGTGCCAGCAGCTTAACTAGCGGGGGCCTTGGAGAGACCCAGTACTTC. Translated, it gives CASSLTSGGLGETQYF.

This clonotype came up many times. The chain combines TRBV20-1 with TRBJ2-5; 9 bases are shared with TRBD2. This CDR3 spans 17 amino acids. The germline CDR1 and CDR2 sequences are DFQATT and SNEGSKA (reference sequence). The junction had 19 bases not matched to a gene; V was cut back by 6 bases and J by 5 bases. CDR3: CSARGAAGGAVLETQYF. The CDR3 region has the DNA TGCAGTGCGAGGGGGGCCGCGGGGGGGGCGGTTTTGGAGACCCAGTACTTC.

This clonotype was picked up a small number of times. The rearrangement uses TRBV20-1 and TRBJ1-2, with a possible D match to TRBD1 (6 bases). This CDR3 is built from 13 residues. Germline V gene data show CDR1 as DFQATT and CDR2 as SNEGSKA (reference sequence). Deletions cut 6 bases from V and 2 bases from J, with 13 bases between. CDR3 region: CSATTGRNYGYTF. The CDR3 bases are TGCAGTGCCACCACAGGGAGGAACTATGGCTACACCTTC.

Worth noting for this clonotype: Possible read error: a much larger clone is one base away. This chain links TRBV20-1 with TRBJ2-7; 7 bases match TRBD1. This CDR3 spans 13 amino acids. Germline loops: CDR1 DFQATT, CDR2 SNEGSKA (reference sequence). Written as DNA, the CDR3 is TGCAGTGGTTCGGACAGGACTTTCTACGAGCAGAACTTC. Protein product: CSGSDRTFYEQNF.

This clonotype was found many times. The chain uses TRBV19 and TRBJ1-1, with a weak D call TRBD1 (5 bases). There are 16 residues in the CDR3. V gave up 7 bases and J gave up 1 base, with 19 bases separating them. CDR1 and CDR2 from the germline V gene are LNHDA and SQIVND (reference sequence). The CDR3 nucleotides are TGTGCCAGTAATCCTTGGGGCGGAGGCCGGAACACTGAAGCTTTCTTT. Amino acids: CASNPWGGGRNTEAFF.

This clonotype occurred a few times. The chain recombines TRBV12-3 or TRBV12-4 with TRBJ2-2; tentative D call: TRBD1 (5 bases). V gave up 11 bases and J gave up 3 bases, with 13 bases separating them. This CDR3 region has 13 residues. The CDR3 DNA reads as TGTGCCTCAGTGATAGGGGACACCGGGGAGCTGTTTTTT. It specifies CASVIGDTGELFF.

The chain has TRBV12-3 or TRBV12-4 and TRBJ2-7; TRBD2 is a possible D gene (5 bases). The CDR3 extends over 15 amino acids. The ends were cut back, 3 bases at V and 5 bases at J, with 17 bases in the middle. In nucleotides, the CDR3 is TGTGCCAGCAGTTTTGACGGGAACCCACTCGACGAGCAGTACTTC. This gives the protein CASSFDGNPLDEQYF.

This clonotype came up many times. The rearrangement links TRBV20-1 to TRBJ1-6; D remains ambiguous. Deletions cut 3 bases from V and 5 bases from J, with 11 bases between. Looked up from germline, CDR1 is DFQATT and CDR2 is SNEGSKA (reference sequence). CDR3 size: 14 residues. The CDR3 region has the DNA TGCAGTGCTAGGAGCGGCAGTAATAATTCACCCCTCCACTTT. Translating it yields CSARSGSNNSPLHF.

The V and J genes are TRBV29-1 and TRBJ2-3; D could derive from TRBD1 or TRBD2 (5 bases each). The V gene's germline CDR1 is SQVTM and CDR2 ANQGSEA. The V and J ends lost 4 bases and 0 bases respectively, with 8 bases between them. CDR3 length: 13 residues. Here the CDR3 reads CSVGGVSTDTQYF. CDR3 sequence (DNA): TGCAGCGTTGGAGGGGTTAGCACAGATACGCAGTATTTT.

Ten or more counts support this clonotype. V is TRBV27 and J is TRBJ2-3; D possibly corresponds to TRBD2 (6 bases). Trimming cost V 6 bases and J 13 bases, with 17 bases left between them. The CDR3 has 12 residues. Germline lookup yields CDR1 MNHEY and CDR2 SMNVEV (reference sequence). The DNA for the CDR3 is TGTGCCAGCAGCCTGAAAGGGACTGCGGAGTATTTT. It is translated as CASSLKGTAEYF.

This clonotype came up a few times. The chain has TRBV20-1 and TRBJ2-5; weak D call: TRBD2 (5 bases). V lost 4 bases and J lost 6, with 18 bases in between. The CDR3 is 14 amino acids. Germline V lookup: CDR1 DFQATT, CDR2 SNEGSKA (reference sequence). CDR3 nucleotide sequence: TGCAGTGCTATCCGGGATAGGGCCGCGAAGACCCAGTACTTC. Protein: CSAIRDRAAKTQYF.

This sequence joins TRBV12-3 or TRBV12-4 and TRBJ2-3, with a weak D call TRBD2 (6 bases). V lost 7 bases and J 2 bases, leaving 19 bases between the germline ends. The CDR3 has 16 amino acids. CDR3 amino acids: CASMRSGTRYTDTQYF. DNA for the CDR3: TGTGCCAGCATGCGATCCGGGACTCGCTACACAGATACGCAGTATTTT.

This clonotype was picked up a small number of times. J is TRBJ2-3 and V is TRBV10-3; 9 bases fit TRBD1. Germline V gives CDR1 ENHRY, CDR2 SYGVKD. After removal of 5 bases from V and 5 bases from J, the junction contained 5 bases not matched to a gene. This CDR3 spans 14 amino acids. CDR3 sequence (DNA): TGTGCCATCAGTAGACAGGGGGAAAAAGATACGCAGTATTTT. It translates to CAISRQGEKDTQYF.

Ten or more counts support this clonotype. The rearrangement joins TRBV5-4 to TRBJ2-5; maybe TRBD1 (6 bases). V was clipped by 0 bases and J by 2 bases, with 11 bases between them. The CDR3 is 15 amino acids. CDR1 is SGHNT, CDR2 YYREEE, per germline (reference sequence). CDR3 bases: TGTGCCAGCAGCTTGGCCGGGACACAACAAGAGACCCAGTACTTC. This codes for CASSLAGTQQETQYF.

This clonotype was observed many times. The chain uses TRBV12-3 or TRBV12-4 and TRBJ2-1, with D possibly being TRBD2 (5 bases). The CDR3 has 14 amino acids. Trimming pared 3 bases from V and 8 bases from J, leaving 14 bases between. CDR3 DNA: TGTGCCAGCAGTTTGAGGGCGAGTGGGGATGAGCAGTTCTTC. Its protein is CASSLRASGDEQFF.

The V and J genes are TRBV20-1 and TRBJ2-2, with 8 nucleotides matching TRBD2. Germline V CDR1 and CDR2: DFQATT, SNEGSKA (reference sequence). The CDR3 is made up of 13 amino acids. The V and J ends lost 3 bases and 5 bases, in that order; junction bases with no gene match: 2. CDR3 sequence reads: CSASGGGTGELFF. DNA of the CDR3: TGCAGTGCTAGCGGGGGGGGTACCGGGGAGCTGTTTTTT.

The CDR3 protein is CSAALGGTEAFF. For the CDR3, the DNA is TGCAGTGCTGCCCTTGGTGGCACTGAAGCTTTCTTT. V gene TRBV20-1 combines with J gene TRBJ1-1; D uncertain. The CDR3 consists of 12 residues. In germline, CDR1 is DFQATT, CDR2 SNEGSKA (reference sequence). Deletions cut 5 bases from V and 4 bases from J, with 11 bases between.

Many counts were recorded for this clonotype. V usage is TRBV5-5 and J usage is TRBJ2-1; 12 bases fit TRBD1. Germline CDR1 is SGHKS and CDR2 is YYEKEE (reference sequence). CDR3 length: 16 residues. Germline trimming cut 0 bases from V and 8 bases from J; bases unmatched to any gene: 6. CDR3 sequence reads: CASSLAGTGGMYEQFF. In DNA form, the CDR3 reads TGTGCCAGCAGCTTGGCCGGGACAGGGGGCATGTATGAGCAGTTCTTC.

This clonotype was observed at least ten times. This chain connects TRBV28 to TRBJ1-5; the match to TRBD1 covers 7 bases. Per germline, CDR1 MDHEN and CDR2 SYDVKM. The CDR3 has 15 residues. J gave up 2 bases and V 6 bases, and 7 bases lay outside the gene matches. For the CDR3, the DNA is TGTGCCAGCAGAGGAGGGGGCGTCGGCAATCAGCCCCAGCATTTT. It codes for CASRGGGVGNQPQHF.

This clonotype was seen a handful of times. The rearrangement links TRBV28 to TRBJ2-7; D remains ambiguous. V lost 1 base and J 6 bases, leaving 10 bases between the germline ends. Germline CDR1 MDHEN, CDR2 SYDVKM. This CDR3 has 13 residues. The CDR3 region has the DNA TGTGCCAGCAGTTTATCCTCGCATGGCGAGCAGTACGTC. Translating it yields CASSLSSHGEQYV.

This clonotype was seen at least ten times. The rearrangement links TRBV19 to TRBJ1-5; the D gene is possibly TRBD1 (6 bases). This CDR3 spans 14 amino acids. Trimming took 5 bases from V and 2 from J, leaving 10 bases between them. From germline, CDR1 is LNHDA and CDR2 SQIVND (reference sequence). The CDR3 spells CASSGGERNQPQHF. The CDR3 nucleotides read TGTGCCAGTAGTGGGGGCGAGCGCAATCAGCCCCAGCATTTT.

This clonotype has a count of ten or more. V and J are TRBV7-2 and TRBJ2-3; 9 bases agree with TRBD2. V dropped 5 bases and J dropped 6; count of bases not matched to a gene: 12. Germline values: CDR1 SGHTA, CDR2 FQGNSA. The CDR3 has 16 amino acids. In nucleotides, the CDR3 is TGTGCCAGCAGCCGTCGGCGGGGGGGGCTTGGGGATACGCAGTATTTT. It is translated as CASSRRRGGLGDTQYF.

This clonotype was recorded at least ten times. The chain couples TRBV6-5 to TRBJ2-7; tentative D call: TRBD2 (6 bases). The CDR3 has 14 amino acids. Germline assignment: CDR1 MNHEY and CDR2 SVGAGI. The V end lost 3 bases, the J end lost 2 bases, and 11 bases lay between the germline ends. The CDR3 loop is CASSYGGDPYEQYF. The CDR3, as DNA: TGTGCCAGCAGTTATGGAGGGGACCCCTACGAGCAGTACTTC.

V gene TRBV5-6 combines with J gene TRBJ2-3, with D uncertain. The ends were cut back, 0 bases at V and 0 bases at J, with 14 bases in the middle. Looked up from germline, CDR1 is SGHDT and CDR2 is YYEEEE. The CDR3 contains 17 residues. The CDR3 sequence is CASSLAQQMMSTDTQYF. CDR3 DNA: TGTGCCAGCAGCTTGGCCCAACAGATGATGAGCACAGATACGCAGTATTTT.

This chain connects TRBV6-2 or TRBV6-3 to TRBJ2-1; D perhaps matches TRBD2 (5 bases). Germline V gene lookup returns CDR1 MNHEY and CDR2 SVGEGT. Trimming removed 2 bases at V and 5 bases at J, with 7 bases between. The CDR3 length is 13 residues. The CDR3 DNA follows: TGTGCCAGCAGTTACCAGCGGAACAATGAGCAGTTCTTC. The encoded protein is CASSYQRNNEQFF.

This clonotype was detected a few times. The V call is TRBV6-1, the J call TRBJ2-5; 9 bases fit TRBD2. Germline loops: CDR1 MNHNS, CDR2 SASEGT. The CDR3 has 13 residues. The junction had 8 bases not matched to a gene; V was cut back by 11 bases and J by 4 bases. The CDR3 coding sequence is TGTGCCGTCCTTAGCGGGGGTGGAGAGACCCAGTACTTC. Translation: CAVLSGGGETQYF.

This chain joins TRBV5-4 and TRBJ1-2; a possible D gene is TRBD1 (6 bases). V was clipped by 0 bases and J by 3 bases, with 18 bases between them. CDR1 SGHNT and CDR2 YYREEE come from the germline V gene (reference sequence). There are 17 residues in the CDR3. CDR3: CASSLGGPRVRYYGYTF. For the CDR3, the DNA is TGTGCCAGCAGCTTGGGGGGGCCAAGGGTTCGGTACTATGGCTACACCTTC. The full variable domain, with the rest looked up from reference TRBV5-4 and TRBJ1-2, is ETGVTQSPTHLIKTRGQQVTLRCSSQSGHNTVSWYQQALGQGPQFIFQYYREEENGRGNFPPRFSGLQFPNYSSELNVNALELDDSALYLCASSLGGPRVRYYGYTFGSGTRLTVV.

Many counts were recorded for this clonotype. V is TRBV5-4 and J is TRBJ1-4, with D possibly matching TRBD1 (6 bases). The germline V and J ends were trimmed by 3 bases and 11 bases, with 20 bases remaining between them. From germline, CDR1 is SGHNT and CDR2 YYREEE (reference sequence). The CDR3 loop spans 15 amino acids. DNA of the CDR3: TGTGCCAGCAGCTCGGGGGGCGCACCGTCGTCTAAACTGTTTTTT. This gives the protein CASSSGGAPSSKLFF.